This note documents a single T cell receptor (beta chain) sequence. No antigen is known for it. These data originate in a study of shared clonotypes between healthy human individuals. Across the study: Per donor, CD8 memory used one plate, CD8 naive used two, CD4 memory used three and CD4 naive used three. General observations from the study: A reduction in generation probabilities was seen for non-shared clonotypes relative to those shared by all four donors.

Methods used by the authors: Junction-only sequences produced by ImmunoSEQ had no quality scores, so filtering differed. Sequenced by immunoSEQ multiplex PCR; TCRdb stores in-frame clones only, minus some. That table supplies the V and J calls and clone size; D and trimming were determined from the DNA. Here the sample spans some 2,000,000 clones, about 94% being singletons. V shed 3 bases and J shed 6 bases, with 15 bases lying between them. Germline V gene lookup returns CDR1 SNHLY and CDR2 FYNNEI. This CDR3 is built from 14 residues. Naive-designated CD8 cells lacked CD45RO, were positively enriched for CCR7, and omitted terminally differentiated effector memory CD45RA+ cells. Adult Caucasians living in Nashville, Tennessee made up all of the donors.

Material: naive CD8+ T cells sorted from blood. The sequence derives from a man aged 18-30 years in good health. The chain recombines TRBV2 with TRBJ2-7, with D maybe TRBD1 (5 bases). As DNA, the CDR3 is TGTGCCAGCAGTGACGCAGGGCCCCTCAGCGAGCAGTACTTC. Protein sequence: CASSDAGPLSEQYF.